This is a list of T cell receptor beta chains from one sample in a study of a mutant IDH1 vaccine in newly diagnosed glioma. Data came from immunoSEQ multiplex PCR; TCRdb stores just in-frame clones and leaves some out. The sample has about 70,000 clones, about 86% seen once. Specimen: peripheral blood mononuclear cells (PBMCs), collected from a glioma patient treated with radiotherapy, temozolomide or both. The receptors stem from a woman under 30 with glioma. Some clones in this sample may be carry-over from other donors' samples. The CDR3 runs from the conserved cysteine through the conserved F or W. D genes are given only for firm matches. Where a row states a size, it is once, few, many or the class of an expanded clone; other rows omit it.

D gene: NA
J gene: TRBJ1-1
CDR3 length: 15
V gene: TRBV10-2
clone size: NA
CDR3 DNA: TGCGCCAGCGGTTCACCGCTGAACCCGAACACTGAAGCTTTCTTT
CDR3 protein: CASGSPLNPNTEAFF

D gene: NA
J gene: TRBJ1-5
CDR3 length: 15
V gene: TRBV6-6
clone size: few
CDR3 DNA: TGTGCCAGCAGTTGGCTGAGCGCGAGGAGTCAGCCCCAGCATTTT
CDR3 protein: CASSWLSARSQPQHF

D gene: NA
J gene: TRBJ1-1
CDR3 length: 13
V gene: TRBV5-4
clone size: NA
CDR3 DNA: TGTGCCAGCAGTTCGTCGTCAGGGACTGAAGCTTTCTTT
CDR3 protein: CASSSSSGTEAFF

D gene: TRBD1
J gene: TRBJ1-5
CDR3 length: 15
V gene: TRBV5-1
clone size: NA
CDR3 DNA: TGCGCCAGCAGCTTGGGAGGACAGGGTAATCAGCCCCAGCATTTT
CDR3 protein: CASSLGGQGNQPQHF

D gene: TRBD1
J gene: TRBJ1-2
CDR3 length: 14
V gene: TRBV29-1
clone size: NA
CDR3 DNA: TGCAGCGTGGCAATCGGAAACAGGGGAGGCGGCTACACCTTC
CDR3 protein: CSVAIGNRGGGYTF

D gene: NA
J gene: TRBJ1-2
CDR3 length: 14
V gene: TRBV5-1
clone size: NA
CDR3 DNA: TGCGCCAGCAGCTTGGCGGATAGACAGGATGGCTACACCTTC
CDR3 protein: CASSLADRQDGYTF

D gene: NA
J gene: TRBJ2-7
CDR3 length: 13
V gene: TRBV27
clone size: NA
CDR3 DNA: TGTGCCAGCAGTCGCTCTCGGGTCTACGAGCAGTACTTC
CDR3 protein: CASSRSRVYEQYF

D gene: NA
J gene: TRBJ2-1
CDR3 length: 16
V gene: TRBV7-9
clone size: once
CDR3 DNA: TGTGCCAGCAGCTTAGCTACGGGAGCCTTTTTCAATGAGCAGTTCTTC
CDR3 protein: CASSLATGAFFNEQFF

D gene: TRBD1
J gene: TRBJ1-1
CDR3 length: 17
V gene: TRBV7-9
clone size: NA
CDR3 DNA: TGTGCCAGCAGCTTAATCCCAACGGAGGGGGCCGACACTGAAGCTTTCTTT
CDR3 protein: CASSLIPTEGADTEAFF

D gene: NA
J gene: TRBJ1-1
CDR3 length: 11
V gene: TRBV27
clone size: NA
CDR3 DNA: TGTGCCAGCAGGAGGGGGACTGAAGCTTTCTTT
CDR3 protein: CASRRGTEAFF

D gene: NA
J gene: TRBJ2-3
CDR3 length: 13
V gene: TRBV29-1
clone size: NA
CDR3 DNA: TGCAGCGTTGATGTGGGAAGCACAGATACGCAGTATTTT
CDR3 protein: CSVDVGSTDTQYF

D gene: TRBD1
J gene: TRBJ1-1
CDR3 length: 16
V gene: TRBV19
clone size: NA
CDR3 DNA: TGTGCCAGTATCCTCTTACCGGGACAGGGGAACACTGAAGCTTTCTTT
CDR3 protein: CASILLPGQGNTEAFF

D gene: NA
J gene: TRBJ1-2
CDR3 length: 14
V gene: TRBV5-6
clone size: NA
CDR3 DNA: TGTGCCAGCAGCTTGGCCGGTGGGGGGGTCGGCTACACCTTC
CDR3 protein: CASSLAGGGVGYTF

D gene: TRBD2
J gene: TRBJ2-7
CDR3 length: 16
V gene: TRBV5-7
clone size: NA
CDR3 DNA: TGTGCCAGCAGCTTGTCACTAGCGGGAGGTACTTACGAGCAGTACTTC
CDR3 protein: CASSLSLAGGTYEQYF

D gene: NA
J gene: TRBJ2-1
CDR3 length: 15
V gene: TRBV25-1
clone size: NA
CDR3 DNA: TGTGCCAGCTCCATGGGGGTTGGCTCCTACAATGAGCAGTTCTTC
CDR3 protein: CASSMGVGSYNEQFF

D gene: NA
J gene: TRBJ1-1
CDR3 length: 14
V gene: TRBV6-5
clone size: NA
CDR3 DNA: TGTGCCAGCAGTTACGGCATGGTGGGCACTGAAGCTTTCTTT
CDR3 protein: CASSYGMVGTEAFF

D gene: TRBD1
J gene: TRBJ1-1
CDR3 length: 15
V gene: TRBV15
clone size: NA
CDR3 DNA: TGTGCCACCAGCAGGGACAGGGGGGGTATGGCTGAAGCTTTCTTT
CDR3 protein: CATSRDRGGMAEAFF

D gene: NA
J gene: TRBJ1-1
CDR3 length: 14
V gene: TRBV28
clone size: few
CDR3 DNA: TGTGCCAGCAGTCCAATATCTTCGAACACTGAAGCTTTCTTT
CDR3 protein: CASSPISSNTEAFF

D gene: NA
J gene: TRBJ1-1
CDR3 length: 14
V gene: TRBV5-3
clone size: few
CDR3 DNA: TGTGCCAGAAGCTTGGGCCAGGGGTACACTGAAGCTTTCTTT
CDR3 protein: CARSLGQGYTEAFF

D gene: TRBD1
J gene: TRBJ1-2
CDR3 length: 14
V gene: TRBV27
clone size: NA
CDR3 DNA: TGTGCCAGCAGTCTGGACAGGGGTAACTATGGCTACACCTTC
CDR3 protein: CASSLDRGNYGYTF

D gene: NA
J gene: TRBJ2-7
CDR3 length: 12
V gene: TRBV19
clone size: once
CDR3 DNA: TGTGCCAGTAGTATAGCGGCCGCCGAGCAGTACTTC
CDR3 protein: CASSIAAAEQYF

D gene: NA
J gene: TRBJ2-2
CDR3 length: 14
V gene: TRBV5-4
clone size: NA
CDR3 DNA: TGTGCCAGCAGCTCCGGGGACAACACCGGGGAGCTGTTTTTT
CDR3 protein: CASSSGDNTGELFF

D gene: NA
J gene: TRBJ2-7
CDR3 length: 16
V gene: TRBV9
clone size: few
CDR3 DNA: TGTGCCAGCAGCGGTCGAGACGGGGGTAGCTCCTACGAGCAGTACTTC
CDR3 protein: CASSGRDGGSSYEQYF

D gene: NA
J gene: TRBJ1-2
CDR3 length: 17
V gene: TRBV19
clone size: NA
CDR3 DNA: TGTGCCAGTACCCCTGTGCCCCTACCTGGGGCAAACTATGGCTACACCTTC
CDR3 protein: CASTPVPLPGANYGYTF

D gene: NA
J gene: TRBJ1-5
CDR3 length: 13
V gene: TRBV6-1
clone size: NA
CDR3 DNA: TGTGCCAGCAGTGTAGGAGGTGATCAGCCCCAGCATTTT
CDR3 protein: CASSVGGDQPQHF

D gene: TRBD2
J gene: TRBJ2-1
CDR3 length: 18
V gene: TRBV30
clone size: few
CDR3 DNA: TGTGCCTGGAGTGTGGGACTAGCGGGAGATCTTTTTCGGAATGAGCAGTTCTTC
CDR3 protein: CAWSVGLAGDLFRNEQFF

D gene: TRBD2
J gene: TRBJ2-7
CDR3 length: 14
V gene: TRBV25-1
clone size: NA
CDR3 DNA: TGTGCCAGCAGAATAGCGGGGCCCCCATACGAGCAGTACTTC
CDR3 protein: CASRIAGPPYEQYF

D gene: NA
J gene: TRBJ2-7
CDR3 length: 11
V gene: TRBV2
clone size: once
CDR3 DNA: TGTGCCACCTTCTCGTCCTACGAGCAGTACTTC
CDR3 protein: CATFSSYEQYF

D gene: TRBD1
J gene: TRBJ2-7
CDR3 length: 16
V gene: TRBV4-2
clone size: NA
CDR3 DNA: TGTGCCAGCAGCCAAGAAGAGGGACAGGGGACCTACGAGCAGTACTTC
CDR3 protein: CASSQEEGQGTYEQYF

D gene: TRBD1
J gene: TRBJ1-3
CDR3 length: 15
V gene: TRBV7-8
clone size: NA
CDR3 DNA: TGTGCCAGCAGCTCCAGACAGGGCGCTGGAAACACCATATATTTT
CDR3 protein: CASSSRQGAGNTIYF

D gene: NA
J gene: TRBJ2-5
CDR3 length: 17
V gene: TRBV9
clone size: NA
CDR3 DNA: TGTGCCAGCAGCGCCTGGATGGGACCAGGGGTCCAAGAGACCCAGTACTTC
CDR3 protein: CASSAWMGPGVQETQYF

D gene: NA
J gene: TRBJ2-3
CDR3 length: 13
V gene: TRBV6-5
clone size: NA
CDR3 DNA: TGTGCCAGCAGTACCTCGCTCACAGATACGCAGTATTTT
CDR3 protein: CASSTSLTDTQYF

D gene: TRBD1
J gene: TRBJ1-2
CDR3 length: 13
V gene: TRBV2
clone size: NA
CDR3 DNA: TGTGCCAGCAGTGTCGACAGGGTTGATGGCTACACCTTC
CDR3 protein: CASSVDRVDGYTF

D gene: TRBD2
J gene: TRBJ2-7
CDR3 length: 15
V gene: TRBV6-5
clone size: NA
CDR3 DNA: TGTGCCAGCAGTTACTCTAGCGGGCCTTACTACGAGCAGTACTTC
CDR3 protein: CASSYSSGPYYEQYF

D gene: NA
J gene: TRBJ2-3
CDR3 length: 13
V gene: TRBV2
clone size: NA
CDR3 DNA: TGTGCCAGCGACCAGGGGCGCACAGATACGCAGTATTTT
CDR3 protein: CASDQGRTDTQYF

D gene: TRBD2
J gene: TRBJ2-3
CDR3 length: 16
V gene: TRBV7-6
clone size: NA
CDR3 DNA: TGTGCCAGCAGCCGGACTAGCGGGAGCCATACAGATACGCAGTATTTT
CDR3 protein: CASSRTSGSHTDTQYF

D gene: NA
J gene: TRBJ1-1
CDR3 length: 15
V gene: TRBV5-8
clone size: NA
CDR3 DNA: TGTGCCAGCAGCTTGAAGGGCGAATTACGCACTGAAGCTTTCTTT
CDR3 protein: CASSLKGELRTEAFF

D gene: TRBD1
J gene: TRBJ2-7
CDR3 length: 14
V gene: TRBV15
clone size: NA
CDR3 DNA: TGTGCCACCAGCGGCGGACAGGGTTCAAGCGAGCAGTACTTC
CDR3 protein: CATSGGQGSSEQYF

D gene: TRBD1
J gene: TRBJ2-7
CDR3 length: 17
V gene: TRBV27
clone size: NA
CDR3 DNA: TGTGCCAGCAGTTTATCGCGAGGGACAGGGGGCGCCTACGAGCAGTACTTC
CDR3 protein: CASSLSRGTGGAYEQYF

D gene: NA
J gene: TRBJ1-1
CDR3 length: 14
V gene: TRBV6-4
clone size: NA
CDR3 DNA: TGTGCCAGCAGTGGTTACACAGGACCCACTGAAGCTTTCTTT
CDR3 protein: CASSGYTGPTEAFF

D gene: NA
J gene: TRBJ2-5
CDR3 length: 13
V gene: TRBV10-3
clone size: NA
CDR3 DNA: TGTGCCATCAGTGAGCAGGGTCAGGAGACCCAGTACTTC
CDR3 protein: CAISEQGQETQYF

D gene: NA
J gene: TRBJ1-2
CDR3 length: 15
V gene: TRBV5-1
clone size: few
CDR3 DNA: TGCGCCAGCAGCTTGGCCGCAGGGGAGGTGGCCGGCTACACCTTC
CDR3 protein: CASSLAAGEVAGYTF